A single sample is the source of the 22 T cell receptor beta chains below, sequenced in a study of blood T cells in healthy people across ages. A second PCR, run for roughly 7 to 11 cycles, used a sample-barcoded 5' primer plus a J-beta primer mix. TCRdb processed the 5' RACE reads anew with MiXCR; each CDR3 protein has one entry. The sample has 600,000 or so distinct CDR3 sequences; approximately 30% are singletons. Source material: blood. Receptor source: a woman older than 75 in good health.

This clonotype appeared many times. The chain couples TRBV6-2 or TRBV6-3 to TRBJ2-5; TRBD2 might be the D (6 bases). The CDR3 loop spans 16 amino acids. Germline loops: CDR1 MNHEY, CDR2 SVGEGT. Trimming removed 7 bases from V and 5 bases from J, with 23 bases in between. The CDR3 sequence: CASTRKRVTRWETQYF. The DNA of the CDR3 is TGTGCCAGCACCAGAAAGCGGGTCACCAGGTGGGAGACCCAGTACTTC.

The V call is TRBV4-1, the J call TRBJ2-5; D not certain. The CDR3 contains 14 residues. The germline CDR1 and CDR2 sequences are MGHRA and YSYEKL. Trimming took 1 base from V and 5 from J, leaving 11 bases between them. This CDR3 reads CASSQVTQRETQYF. The CDR3 coding sequence is TGCGCCAGCAGCCAAGTGACTCAACGGGAGACCCAGTACTTC.

A few counts support this clonotype. The V and J genes are TRBV5-1 and TRBJ2-5; D is possibly TRBD1 (6 bases). Germline V lookup: CDR1 SGHRS, CDR2 YFSETQ. The germline V and J ends were trimmed by 4 bases and 2 bases, with 15 bases remaining between them. CDR3 length: 15 residues. The CDR3 loop reads CASSPPSGAQETQYF. CDR3 DNA sequence: TGCGCCAGCAGCCCGCCCTCAGGGGCGCAAGAGACCCAGTACTTC.

This clonotype was seen just once. A much larger clone differs by one base, so this may be a read error. The genes are TRBV4-2 and TRBJ1-2, with D possibly being TRBD1 (5 bases). Germline values: CDR1 LGHNA, CDR2 YNFKEQ. The CDR3 extends over 16 amino acids. CDR3 region: CASSSEEGLGGYSYTF. For the CDR3, the DNA is TGTGCCAGCAGCTCAGAGGAGGGGTTAGGCGGCTATAGCTACACCTTC.

This clonotype occurred many times. This chain uses TRBV9 with TRBJ2-5; TRBD1 or TRBD2 may be the D gene (5 bases each). Between the trimmed V and J ends, which lost 4 bases and 5 bases, there was a span of 18 bases. Germline V gene data show CDR1 as SGDLS and CDR2 as YYNGEE. This CDR3 region has 15 residues. DNA of the CDR3: TGTGCCAGCAGCCGGGACCCCAACCCCCGGGAGACCCAGTACTTC. The encoded protein is CASSRDPNPRETQYF.

The chain combines TRBV5-1 with TRBJ2-5, with TRBD2 matching 9 bases. The junction had 3 bases not matched to a gene; V was cut back by 2 bases and J by 1 base. Per germline, CDR1 SGHRS and CDR2 YFSETQ. The CDR3 totals 15 residues. The chain's CDR3 is CASSLSGGFQETQYF. In DNA, the CDR3 is TGCGCCAGCAGCTTAAGCGGGGGGTTCCAAGAGACCCAGTACTTC. The complete variable domain, with remaining parts taken from reference TRBV5-1 and TRBJ2-5, reads KAGVTQTPRYLIKTRGQQVTLSCSPISGHRSVSWYQQTPGQGLQFLFEYFSETQRNKGNFPGRFSGRQFSNSRSEMNVSTLELGDSALYLCASSLSGGFQETQYFGPGTRLLVL.

This clonotype was detected ten times or more. The V call is TRBV7-3, the J call TRBJ2-1; TRBD1 matches at 11 bases. The CDR3 is 14 residues long. Germline V gene data show CDR1 as SGHTA and CDR2 as FQGTGA. The V gene end was trimmed by 3 bases and the J gene end by 10 bases; junction bases not matched to a gene: 5. The CDR3 spells CASSFSDRGQEQFF. The DNA for the CDR3 is TGTGCCAGCAGCTTCTCGGACAGGGGGCAGGAGCAGTTCTTC.

As regards this clonotype: A much bigger clone sits one base away, suggesting this may be a read error. The chain joins TRBV6-2 or TRBV6-3 to TRBJ2-7; the D is unclear. The CDR3 totals 14 residues. Germline V lookup: CDR1 MNHEY, CDR2 SVGEGT. V was pared by 6 bases and J by 4 bases, with 16 bases between. The CDR3, as DNA: TGTGCCAGCAGGCCCATTGGTTCGGGTTACGAGCAGTACTTC. It is translated as CASRPIGSGYEQYF.

The chain employs TRBV5-1 and TRBJ2-1; 12 nucleotides match TRBD2. The CDR3 loop spans 16 amino acids. V was pared by 3 bases and J by 7 bases, with 8 bases of the junction left unmatched. Germline V gene lookup returns CDR1 SGHRS and CDR2 YFSETQ. The CDR3 sequence is CASSSYRLAGENEQFF. Here the CDR3 DNA reads TGCGCCAGCAGCTCATACCGACTAGCGGGGGAGAATGAGCAGTTCTTC. The complete variable domain, with remaining parts taken from reference TRBV5-1 and TRBJ2-1, reads KAGVTQTPRYLIKTRGQQVTLSCSPISGHRSVSWYQQTPGQGLQFLFEYFSETQRNKGNFPGRFSGRQFSNSRSEMNVSTLELGDSALYLCASSSYRLAGENEQFFGPGTRLTVL.

Only a few counts were recorded for this clonotype. The chain is built from TRBV28 and TRBJ2-1; D is possibly TRBD2 (5 bases). The CDR3 consists of 15 residues. Trimming stripped 4 bases from V and 4 bases from J, with 14 bases between. Germline CDR1 and CDR2: MDHEN and SYDVKM. CDR3 protein: CASSWTGIGYNEQFF. The CDR3 DNA sequence: TGTGCCAGCAGTTGGACGGGGATTGGGTACAATGAGCAGTTCTTC.

The J gene is TRBJ2-2, the V gene TRBV12-3 or TRBV12-4; TRBD2 matches 11 bases. After removal of 5 bases from V and 6 bases from J, the junction contained 5 bases not matched to a gene. The CDR3 is 15 amino acids. CDR3 DNA: TGTGCCAGCAGTCCCCCGGGACTAGCGGCCGGGGAGCTGTTTTTT. This codes for CASSPPGLAAGELFF.

There are a few counts of this clonotype. The chain uses TRBV19 and TRBJ2-5; tentative D call: TRBD1 (6 bases). The CDR3 runs to 13 residues. CDR1 is LNHDA, CDR2 SQIVND, per germline (reference sequence). Trimming left V 9 bases short and J 4 bases short, with 15 bases between. CDR3 region: CASAPGVRETQYF. CDR3 in DNA: TGTGCCAGCGCCCCAGGGGTAAGAGAGACCCAGTACTTC.

In its sample, this clonotype was seen many times. V is TRBV15 and J is TRBJ1-2, with TRBD1 identical over 10 bases. CDR1 is LNHNV and CDR2 is YYDKDF in the germline V gene (reference sequence). Trimming at V came to 1 base and at J to 8 bases, leaving 10 bases not matched to a gene. The CDR3 consists of 16 residues. The CDR3 reads CATSRGAGTGDGGYTF. The CDR3, as DNA: TGTGCCACCAGCAGAGGAGCCGGGACAGGGGATGGGGGCTACACCTTC.

With regard to this clonotype: Being one base from a much bigger clone, this may be a read error. The chain combines TRBV12-3 or TRBV12-4 with TRBJ2-3, with 8 bases aligning to TRBD1. The CDR3 consists of 13 residues. In DNA, the CDR3 is TGTGCCATCAACGACAGGGGCACAGATACGCGGTATTTT. The encoded protein is CAINDRGTDTRYF.

This clonotype was observed many times. The gene calls are TRBV20-1 and TRBJ2-5; 9 bases agree with TRBD2. This CDR3 is built from 15 residues. Germline V gene lookup returns CDR1 DFQATT and CDR2 SNEGSKA (reference sequence). Trimming cost V 1 base and J 5 bases; bases outside gene matches: 8. This chain's CDR3 is CSARVERGAGETQYF. CDR3 bases: TGCAGTGCTAGAGTGGAGCGGGGGGCGGGGGAGACCCAGTACTTC.

This clonotype was counted a few times. This sequence may be a read error, since a much larger clone differs from it by one base. Written as DNA, the CDR3 is TGTGCCACCAGCAGAGGGCTAGCGGGGGGCTCCTACAATGAGCAGTACTTC. It yields the protein CATSRGLAGGSYNEQYF. The J gene is TRBJ2-1, the V gene TRBV15; TRBD2 aligns across 11 bases. The DNA end lines up better with TRBJ2-7; the J call may be wrong. The CDR3 extends over 17 amino acids. Germline CDR1 is LNHNV and CDR2 is YYDKDF (reference sequence).

The rearrangement uses TRBV27 and TRBJ2-5, with TRBD1 identical over 7 bases. Per the germline V gene, CDR1 is MNHEY and CDR2 is SMNVEV (reference sequence). V shed 4 bases, J shed 0 bases, and the junction held 5 bases outside the gene matches. This CDR3 contains 15 residues. The CDR3 nucleotides are TGTGCCAGCAGTTCGACAGGGTCGGACCAAGAGACCCAGTACTTC. Residues: CASSSTGSDQETQYF.

This clonotype was found many times. J is TRBJ2-1 and V is TRBV27; 8 bases map to TRBD1. The germline CDR1 and CDR2 sequences are MNHEY and SMNVEV (reference sequence). The junction had 3 bases not matched to a gene; V was cut back by 9 bases and J by 2 bases. This CDR3 contains 13 residues. The CDR3 is CASKQGAYNEQFF. In nucleotides, the CDR3 is TGTGCCAGTAAACAGGGGGCCTACAATGAGCAGTTCTTC.

This clonotype appeared a few times. The chain carries TRBV6-1 and TRBJ2-3; 15 nucleotides match TRBD2. This CDR3 has 17 residues. Germline V gene data show CDR1 as MNHNS and CDR2 as SASEGT. V lost 5 bases and J lost 2; bases outside the gene matches: 5. CDR3 amino acids: CASSTGLAGGLTDTQYF. The CDR3 DNA follows: TGTGCCAGCAGTACGGGACTAGCGGGGGGCCTCACAGATACGCAGTATTTT.

This clonotype was found many times. The rearrangement uses TRBV3-1 and TRBJ2-3; the D gene is possibly TRBD2 (5 bases). V was clipped by 0 bases and J by 1 base, with 11 bases between them. This CDR3 comprises 16 residues. Germline CDR1 LGHDT, CDR2 YNNKEL (reference sequence). CDR3 in amino acids: CASSQDKIGGTDTQYF. The CDR3 DNA is TGTGCCAGCAGCCAAGATAAAATCGGGGGCACAGATACGCAGTATTTT.

V and J are TRBV11-3 and TRBJ2-3, with a weak D call TRBD1 (5 bases). V dropped 5 bases and J dropped 6 bases, with 24 bases sitting between them. The CDR3 consists of 17 residues. Germline lookup yields CDR1 SGHNT and CDR2 YENEEA. CDR3 nucleotide sequence: TGTGCCAGCAGCCCGCCCGGTAGGCTAGGGGCGAGGGATACGCAGTATTTT. Protein product: CASSPPGRLGARDTQYF.

The V gene is TRBV6-6, the J gene TRBJ1-2, with TRBD1 matching 8 bases. Germline loops: CDR1 MNHNY, CDR2 SVGAGI (reference sequence). The trim removed 6 bases at V and 14 bases at J, leaving 14 bases unmatched. The CDR3 length is 13 residues. CDR3 protein: CASRSGRGLLSTF. The CDR3 DNA is TGTGCCAGCAGGAGCGGCAGGGGGCTGTTGTCTACCTTC.